This T cell receptor (beta chain) appears in the sequencing data of a study of blood T cell repertoires in COVID-19. This clone showed up just once. Clones were sequenced by immunoSEQ multiplex PCR, and TCRdb holds only the in-frame ones, with some missing. The table records a few hundred thousand clones, 90% of them present only once. This CDR3 is built from 15 residues. Germline V lookup: CDR1 KGHSH, CDR2 LQKENI. V shed 3 bases and J 7 bases; nucleotides not matched to a gene: 5. Sequenced input: peripheral blood. The chain carries TRBV18 and TRBJ1-6; 8 nucleotides agree with TRBD1. The source of this sequence is a woman aged 55-69 years with COVID-19, enrolled during active disease. CDR3: CASSPQQGANSPLHF. The CDR3 DNA reads as TGTGCCAGCTCACCTCAGCAGGGGGCAAATTCACCCCTCCACTTT. The full variable domain, with the rest looked up from reference TRBV18 and TRBJ1-6, is NAGVMQNPRHLVRRRGQEARLRCSPMKGHSHVYWYRQLPEEGLKFMVYLQKENIIDESGMPKERFSAEFPKEGPSILRIQQVVRGDSAAYFCASSPQQGANSPLHFGNGTRLTVT.